The 16 T cell receptor beta chains below come from one sample, sequenced in a study of T cell responses to AZD1222 COVID-19 vaccine. Using immunoSEQ multiplex PCR, the repertoire was profiled, and TCRdb retains in-frame clones only, with some absent. This sample carries 96,000 or so clones, 90% of them seen once, and the ten largest clones take roughly 25%. Here the sequenced sample was peripheral blood, taken on day 0 of AZD1222 vaccination. These TCRs come from an adult in good health.

The chain carries TRBV29-1 and TRBJ2-7, with 7 bases that match TRBD1. Germline trimming cut 7 bases from V and 3 bases from J; bases unmatched to any gene: 3. Looked up from germline, CDR1 is SQVTM and CDR2 is ANQGSEA. The CDR3 covers 11 residues. This CDR3 reads CSGGQVYEQYF. The CDR3 coding sequence is TGCAGCGGCGGACAGGTCTACGAGCAGTACTTC.

The chain joins TRBV29-1 to TRBJ1-4, with 9 bases lining up with TRBD1. The CDR3 runs 13 residues. Germline V CDR1 and CDR2: SQVTM, ANQGSEA. The CDR3 sequence is CSAGRDRAEKLFF. The CDR3 DNA reads as TGCAGTGCGGGCCGGGACAGGGCTGAAAAACTGTTTTTT.

The CDR3 bases are TGTGCCAGTGGGACAGGGATCCCCTACAATGAGCAGTTCTTC. Protein: CASGTGIPYNEQFF. The V gene is TRBV19, the J gene TRBJ2-1; 9 nucleotides agree with TRBD1. CDR3 length: 14 amino acids. J gave up 2 bases and V 8 bases, and 4 bases lay outside the gene matches. CDR1 and CDR2 (germline): LNHDA, SQIVND (reference sequence).

The rearrangement joins TRBV5-1 to TRBJ2-1; the D gene is possibly TRBD2 (5 bases). Germline V gene data show CDR1 as SGHRS and CDR2 as YFSETQ. The CDR3 contains 16 residues. Deletions cut 1 base from V and 0 bases from J, with 11 bases between. The CDR3, as DNA: TGCGCCAGCAGCTTGAGTCGGGGAAGCTCCTACAATGAGCAGTTCTTC. This encodes CASSLSRGSSYNEQFF.

The count of this clone is one. V gene TRBV5-6 combines with J gene TRBJ1-2, with 8 nucleotides matching TRBD1. Trimming took 4 bases from V and 4 from J; bases not matched to a gene: 6. Germline V gene lookup returns CDR1 SGHDT and CDR2 YYEEEE. This CDR3 is 14 amino acids long. Here the CDR3 DNA reads TGTGCCAGCAGCCCAGGACAGGGCACCTATGGCTACACCTTC. Its translation is CASSPGQGTYGYTF.

This chain connects TRBV7-2 to TRBJ2-2; 16 bases match TRBD2. The CDR3 extends over 17 amino acids. The ends lost 4 bases at V and 6 bases at J; junction bases unmatched: 5. The germline V gene encodes CDR1 SGHTA and CDR2 FQGNSA. This chain's CDR3 is CASSSLGTSGRAGELFF. In nucleotides, the CDR3 is TGTGCCAGCAGCTCCCTCGGGACTAGCGGGAGGGCCGGGGAGCTGTTTTTT.

The sample holds a few counts of this clone. This sequence joins TRBV4-3 and TRBJ2-3; no firm D call. CDR3 length: 17 residues. Germline CDR1 is LGHNA and CDR2 is YSLEER. V was cut by 0 bases and J by 3 bases, with 16 bases left in between. In DNA form, the CDR3 reads TGCGCCAGCAGCCAAGATTTTCCCCAATTGGGGACAGATACGCAGTATTTT. Its protein is CASSQDFPQLGTDTQYF.

The chain combines TRBV7-2 with TRBJ2-2; D perhaps matches TRBD2 (5 bases). V gave up 1 base and J gave up 7 bases, with 10 bases separating them. Germline CDR1 reads SGHTA; CDR2 reads FQGNSA. The CDR3 sequence is 14 residues long. The CDR3 here is CASSLVRDGGELFF. The CDR3 DNA reads TGTGCCAGCAGCTTAGTTCGGGATGGCGGGGAGCTGTTTTTT.

This sequence joins TRBV9 and TRBJ2-5; TRBD2 agrees at 10 bases. Germline CDR1 reads SGDLS; CDR2 reads YYNGEE. The trim removed 2 bases at V and 2 bases at J, leaving 3 bases unmatched. The length of the CDR3 is 15 residues. The CDR3, as DNA: TGTGCCAGCAGCGTGGGGACTAGCGAGCAAGAGACCCAGTACTTC. It translates to CASSVGTSEQETQYF.

The rearrangement links TRBV4-3 to TRBJ2-7, with TRBD1 as a possible D gene (6 bases). Between the trimmed V and J ends, which lost 8 bases and 4 bases, there was a span of 21 bases. Germline V gives CDR1 LGHNA, CDR2 YSLEER. The CDR3 totals 15 residues. The CDR3 spells CASARGPGVEYEQYF. DNA for the CDR3: TGCGCCAGCGCCAGAGGCCCAGGGGTAGAATACGAGCAGTACTTC.

For the CDR3, the DNA is TGTGCCAGCAGTCCGGCCCACTACGAGCAGTACTTC. This translates into CASSPAHYEQYF. The chain carries TRBV6-5 and TRBJ2-7; no clear D gene. Germline lookup yields CDR1 MNHEY and CDR2 SVGAGI. Between the trimmed V and J ends, which lost 5 bases and 3 bases, there was a span of 8 bases. The length of the CDR3 is 12 residues.

This rearrangement joins TRBV11-1 to TRBJ2-4; 7 positions match TRBD2. The CDR3 has 16 residues. V shed 5 bases, J shed 12 bases, and the junction held 19 bases outside the gene matches. The germline gives CDR1 SGHAT, CDR2 FQDESV (reference sequence). The CDR3 sequence: CASSPPTSGESGNQYF. CDR3 DNA: TGTGCCAGCAGCCCGCCGACTTCGGGGGAAAGCGGGAATCAGTACTTC.

CDR3 DNA sequence: TGTGCCAGTAGTATGGGATCGGGAGGAGCTAAGACTGAGCAGTTCTTC. Residues: CASSMGSGGAKTEQFF. The chain combines TRBV19 with TRBJ2-1; 7 positions agree with TRBD2. Germline V lookup: CDR1 LNHDA, CDR2 SQIVND (reference sequence). CDR3 length equals 16 residues. Trimming at V came to 3 bases and at J to 9 bases, leaving 14 bases not matched to a gene.

Turning to this clone: An end of the junction differs from the germline gene, which may be a read error. The chain uses TRBV5-1 and TRBJ2-7; a weak D match, TRBD1 (5 bases). In germline, CDR1 is SGHRS, CDR2 YFSETQ. This CDR3 comprises 13 residues. The CDR3 spells CASSLGGSNEQYF. The CDR3 nucleotides are TGCGCCAGCAGCTTGGGGGGCTCCAACGAGCAGTACTTC.

This rearrangement joins TRBV10-3 to TRBJ2-5; 7 nucleotides match TRBD1. The CDR3 sequence is 18 residues long. CDR1 and CDR2 from the germline V gene are ENHRY and SYGVKD. The J segment lost 3 bases and the V segment lost 2 bases, leaving 15 bases of the junction unmatched. CDR3 protein: CAISESTGAGSLKETQYF. In nucleotides, the CDR3 is TGTGCCATCAGTGAGAGTACAGGGGCAGGTTCTTTAAAAGAGACCCAGTACTTC.

J is TRBJ1-3 and V is TRBV6-5; maybe TRBD1 (5 bases). CDR1 and CDR2 from the germline V gene are MNHEY and SVGAGI. The CDR3 runs to 16 residues. Trimming pared 0 bases from V and 7 bases from J, leaving 16 bases between. CDR3 amino acids: CASSYSSGRSRNTIYF. In nucleotides, the CDR3 is TGTGCCAGCAGTTACTCATCAGGGAGAAGCAGGAACACCATATATTTT.